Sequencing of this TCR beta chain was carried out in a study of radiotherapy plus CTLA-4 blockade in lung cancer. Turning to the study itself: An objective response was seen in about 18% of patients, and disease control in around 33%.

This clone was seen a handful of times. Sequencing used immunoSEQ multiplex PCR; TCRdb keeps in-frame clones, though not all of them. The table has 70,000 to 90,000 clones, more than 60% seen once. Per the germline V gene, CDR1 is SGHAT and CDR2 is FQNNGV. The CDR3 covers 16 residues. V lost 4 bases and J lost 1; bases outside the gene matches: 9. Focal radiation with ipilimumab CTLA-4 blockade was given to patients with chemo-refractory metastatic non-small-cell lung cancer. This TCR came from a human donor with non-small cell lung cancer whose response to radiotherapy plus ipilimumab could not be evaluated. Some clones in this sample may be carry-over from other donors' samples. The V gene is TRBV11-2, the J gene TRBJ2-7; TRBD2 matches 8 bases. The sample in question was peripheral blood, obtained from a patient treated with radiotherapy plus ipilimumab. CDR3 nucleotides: TGTGCCAGCAGCTCTCGATCACTAGCGGTATCCTACGAGCAGTACTTC. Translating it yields CASSSRSLAVSYEQYF.